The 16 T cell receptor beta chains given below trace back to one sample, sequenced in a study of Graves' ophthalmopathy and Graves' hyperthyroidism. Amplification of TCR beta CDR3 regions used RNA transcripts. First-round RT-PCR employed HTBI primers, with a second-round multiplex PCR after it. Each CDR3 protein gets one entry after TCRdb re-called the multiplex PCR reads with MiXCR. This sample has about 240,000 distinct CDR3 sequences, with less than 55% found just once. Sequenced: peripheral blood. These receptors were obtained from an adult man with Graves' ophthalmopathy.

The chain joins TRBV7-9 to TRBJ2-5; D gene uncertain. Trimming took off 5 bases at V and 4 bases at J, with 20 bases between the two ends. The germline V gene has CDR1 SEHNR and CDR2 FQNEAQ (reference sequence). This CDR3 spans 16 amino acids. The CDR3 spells CASSQDGLDRRETQYF. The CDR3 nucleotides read TGTGCCAGCAGCCAAGATGGGCTGGACCGGAGAGAGACCCAGTACTTC.

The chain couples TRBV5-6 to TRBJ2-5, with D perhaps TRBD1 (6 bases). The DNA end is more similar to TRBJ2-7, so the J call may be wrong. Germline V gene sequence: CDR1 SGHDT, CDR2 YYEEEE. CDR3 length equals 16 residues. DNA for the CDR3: TGTGCCAGCAGCTTGGCCAGGGCCAGGGGCTTGGGCGAGCAGTACTTC. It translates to CASSLARARGLGEQYF.

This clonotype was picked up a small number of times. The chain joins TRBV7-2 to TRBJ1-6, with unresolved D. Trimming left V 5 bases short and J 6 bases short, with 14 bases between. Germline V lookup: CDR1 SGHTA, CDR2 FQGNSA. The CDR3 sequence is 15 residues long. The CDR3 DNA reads TGTGCCAGCAGCCTGCAGGTGGTCGGTAATTCACCCCTCCACTTT. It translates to CASSLQVVGNSPLHF.

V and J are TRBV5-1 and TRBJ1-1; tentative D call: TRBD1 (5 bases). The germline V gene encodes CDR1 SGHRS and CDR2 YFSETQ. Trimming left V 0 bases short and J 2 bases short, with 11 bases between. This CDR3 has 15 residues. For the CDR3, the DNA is TGCGCCAGCAGCTTGGCGCAACAGGCTAACACTGAAGCTTTCTTT. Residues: CASSLAQQANTEAFF.

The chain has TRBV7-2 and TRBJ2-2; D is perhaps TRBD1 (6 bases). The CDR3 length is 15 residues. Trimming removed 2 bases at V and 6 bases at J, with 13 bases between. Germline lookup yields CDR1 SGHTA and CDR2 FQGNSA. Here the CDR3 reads CASSLQQGPPGELFF. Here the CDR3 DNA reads TGTGCCAGCAGCTTACAGCAGGGGCCCCCCGGGGAGCTGTTTTTT. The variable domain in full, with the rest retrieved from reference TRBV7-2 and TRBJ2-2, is GAGVSQSPSNKVTEKGKDVELRCDPISGHTALYWYRQSLGQGLEFLIYFQGNSAPDKSGLPSDRFSAERTGGSVSTLTIQRTQQEDSAVYLCASSLQQGPPGELFFGEGSRLTVL.

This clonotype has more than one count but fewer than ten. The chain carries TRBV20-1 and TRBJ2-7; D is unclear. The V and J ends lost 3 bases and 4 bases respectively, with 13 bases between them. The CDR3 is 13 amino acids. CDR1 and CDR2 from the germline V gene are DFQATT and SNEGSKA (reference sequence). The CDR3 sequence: CSARPREIYEQYF. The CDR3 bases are TGCAGTGCTAGGCCTAGGGAAATTTACGAGCAGTACTTC.

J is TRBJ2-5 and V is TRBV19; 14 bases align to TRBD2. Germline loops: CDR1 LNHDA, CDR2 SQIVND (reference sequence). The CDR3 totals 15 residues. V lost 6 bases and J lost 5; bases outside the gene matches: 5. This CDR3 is CASRTGTSGSETQYF. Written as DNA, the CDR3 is TGTGCCAGTAGAACCGGGACTAGCGGGAGTGAGACCCAGTACTTC.

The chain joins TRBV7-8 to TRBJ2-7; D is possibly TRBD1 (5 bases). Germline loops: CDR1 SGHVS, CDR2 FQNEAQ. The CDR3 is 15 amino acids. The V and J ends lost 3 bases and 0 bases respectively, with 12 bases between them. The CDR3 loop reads CASSLEQVNSYEQYF. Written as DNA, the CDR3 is TGTGCCAGCAGCTTGGAACAGGTCAACTCCTACGAGCAGTACTTC.

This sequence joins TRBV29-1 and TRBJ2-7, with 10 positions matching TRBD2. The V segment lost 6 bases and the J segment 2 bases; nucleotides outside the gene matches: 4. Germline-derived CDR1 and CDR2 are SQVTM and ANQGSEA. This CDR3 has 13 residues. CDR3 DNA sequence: TGCAGCGTGGCTAGCGGGAGTGCCTACGAGCAGTACTTC. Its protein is CSVASGSAYEQYF.

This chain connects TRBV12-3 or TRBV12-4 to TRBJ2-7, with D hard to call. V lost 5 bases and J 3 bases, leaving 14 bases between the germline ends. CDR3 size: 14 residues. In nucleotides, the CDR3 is TGTGCCAGCAGTCCCCTTCCGGTTAGCTACGAGCAGTACTTC. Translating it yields CASSPLPVSYEQYF.

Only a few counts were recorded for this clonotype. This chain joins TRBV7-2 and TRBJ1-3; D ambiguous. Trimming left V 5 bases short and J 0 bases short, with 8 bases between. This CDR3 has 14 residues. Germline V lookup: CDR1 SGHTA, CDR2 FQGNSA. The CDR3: CASSLQSSGNTIYF. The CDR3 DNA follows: TGTGCCAGCAGCCTACAGAGCTCTGGAAACACCATATATTTT.

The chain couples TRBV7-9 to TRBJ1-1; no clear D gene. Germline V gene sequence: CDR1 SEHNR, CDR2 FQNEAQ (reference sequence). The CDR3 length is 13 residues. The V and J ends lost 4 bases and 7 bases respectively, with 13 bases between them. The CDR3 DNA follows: TGTGCCAGCAGCTCCCAGAAGGGTTATGAAGCTTTCTTT. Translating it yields CASSSQKGYEAFF.

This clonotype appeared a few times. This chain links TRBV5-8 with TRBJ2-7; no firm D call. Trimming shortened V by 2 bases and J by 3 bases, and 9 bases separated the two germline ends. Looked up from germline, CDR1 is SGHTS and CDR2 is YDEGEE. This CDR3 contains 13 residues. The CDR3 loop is CASSFRTNYEQYF. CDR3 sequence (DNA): TGTGCCAGCAGCTTTAGGACCAACTACGAGCAGTACTTC. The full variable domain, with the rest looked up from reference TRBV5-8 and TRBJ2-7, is EAGVTQSPTHLIKTRGQQATLRCSPISGHTSVYWYQQALGLGLQFLLWYDEGEERNRGNFPPRFSGRQFPNYSSELNVNALELEDSALYLCASSFRTNYEQYFGPGTRLTVT.

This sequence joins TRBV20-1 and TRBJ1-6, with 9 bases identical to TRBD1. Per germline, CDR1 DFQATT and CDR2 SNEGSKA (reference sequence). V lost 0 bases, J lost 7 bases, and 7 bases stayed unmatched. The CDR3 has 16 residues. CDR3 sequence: CSARDSGTGTNSPLHF. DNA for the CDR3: TGCAGTGCTAGAGACTCCGGGACAGGGACCAATTCACCCCTCCACTTT.

Here the CDR3 reads CASIIEGTQYF. The CDR3 nucleotides are TGTGCCAGTATCATCGAGGGGACCCAGTACTTC. This chain links TRBV12-3 or TRBV12-4 with TRBJ2-5; D is perhaps TRBD2 (5 bases). V was cut by 9 bases and J by 7 bases, with 12 bases left in between. The CDR3 is 11 residues long.

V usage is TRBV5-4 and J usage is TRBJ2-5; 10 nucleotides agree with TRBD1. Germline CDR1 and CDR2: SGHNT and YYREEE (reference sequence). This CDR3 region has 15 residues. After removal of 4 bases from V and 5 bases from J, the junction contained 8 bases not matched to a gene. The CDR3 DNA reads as TGTGCCAGCAGCGCCCCGACAGGGGGCGGGGAGACCCAGTACTTC. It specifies CASSAPTGGGETQYF.